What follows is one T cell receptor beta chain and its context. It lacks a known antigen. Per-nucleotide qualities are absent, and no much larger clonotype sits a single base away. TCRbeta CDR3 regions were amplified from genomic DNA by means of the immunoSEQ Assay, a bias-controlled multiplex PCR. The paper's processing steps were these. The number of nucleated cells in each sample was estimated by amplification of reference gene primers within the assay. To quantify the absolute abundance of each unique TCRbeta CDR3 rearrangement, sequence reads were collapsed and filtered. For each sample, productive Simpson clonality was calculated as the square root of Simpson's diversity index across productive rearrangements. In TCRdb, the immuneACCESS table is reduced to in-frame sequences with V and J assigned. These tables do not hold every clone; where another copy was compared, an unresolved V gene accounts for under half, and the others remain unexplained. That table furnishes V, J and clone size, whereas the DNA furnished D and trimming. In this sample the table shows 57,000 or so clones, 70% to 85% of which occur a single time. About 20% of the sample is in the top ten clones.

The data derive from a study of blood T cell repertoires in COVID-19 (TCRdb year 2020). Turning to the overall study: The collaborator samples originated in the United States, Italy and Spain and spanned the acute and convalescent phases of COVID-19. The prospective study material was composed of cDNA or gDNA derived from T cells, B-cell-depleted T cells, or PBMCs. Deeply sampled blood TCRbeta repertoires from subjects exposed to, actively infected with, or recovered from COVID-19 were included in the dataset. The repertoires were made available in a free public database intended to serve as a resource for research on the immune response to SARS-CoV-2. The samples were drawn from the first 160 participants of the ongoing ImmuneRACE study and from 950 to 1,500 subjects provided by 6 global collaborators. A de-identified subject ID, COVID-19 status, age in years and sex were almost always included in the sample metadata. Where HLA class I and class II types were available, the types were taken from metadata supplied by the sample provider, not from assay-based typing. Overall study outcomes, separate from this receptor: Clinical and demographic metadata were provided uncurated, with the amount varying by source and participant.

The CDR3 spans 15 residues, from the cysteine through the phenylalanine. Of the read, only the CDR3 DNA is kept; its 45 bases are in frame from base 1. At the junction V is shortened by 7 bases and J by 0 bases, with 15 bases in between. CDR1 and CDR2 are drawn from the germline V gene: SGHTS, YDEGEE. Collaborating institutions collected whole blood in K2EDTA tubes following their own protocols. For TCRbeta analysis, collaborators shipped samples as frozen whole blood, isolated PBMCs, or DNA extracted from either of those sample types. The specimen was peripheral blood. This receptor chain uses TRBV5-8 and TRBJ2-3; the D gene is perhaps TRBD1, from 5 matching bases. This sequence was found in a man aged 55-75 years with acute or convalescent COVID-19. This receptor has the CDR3 CASGRYRLSTDTQYF. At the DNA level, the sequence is TGTGCCAGCGGTAGATACAGGTTAAGCACAGATACGCAGTATTTT.